The 12 T cell receptor beta chains in this list originate from one sample, sequenced in a study of OX40 agonist ivuxolimab in advanced cancers. Sequencing was performed with immunoSEQ multiplex PCR; in TCRdb, only in-frame clones are kept and a portion is missing. Here the sample spans tens of thousands of clones, 91% being singletons. This specimen consisted of CD4+ or CD8+ T cells sorted from blood, obtained in a trial of the OX40 agonist ivuxolimab. The receptor source for this set is an adult with an advanced solid tumor such as melanoma, head and neck, liver or kidney cancer.

The rearrangement uses TRBV28 and TRBJ1-5; D not certain. V lost 5 bases and J 0 bases, leaving 11 bases between the germline ends. The CDR3 length is 15 residues. Germline V lookup: CDR1 MDHEN, CDR2 SYDVKM. The CDR3 reads CASSPSTYSNQPQHF. The DNA for the CDR3 is TGTGCCAGCAGTCCGAGCACTTATAGCAATCAGCCCCAGCATTTT.

The chain employs TRBV6-1 and TRBJ2-5; no clear D. Germline CDR1 reads MNHNS; CDR2 reads SASEGT. CDR3 length: 11 residues. V lost 0 bases, J lost 12 bases, and 8 bases lay in between. CDR3 DNA: TGTGCCAGCAGTGAAGCGGGGTCCAAGTACTTC. Its protein product is CASSEAGSKYF.

This clone appeared a few times. This chain joins TRBV28 and TRBJ2-5; D is perhaps TRBD2 (5 bases). The germline V and J ends were trimmed by 7 bases and 1 base, with 16 bases remaining between them. The CDR3 totals 15 residues. Germline V gene sequence: CDR1 MDHEN, CDR2 SYDVKM. The CDR3 loop is CASNKERNLQETQYF. The CDR3 coding sequence is TGTGCCAGCAACAAGGAGCGGAACCTCCAAGAGACCCAGTACTTC.

This chain links TRBV4-2 with TRBJ1-2, with 8 bases matching TRBD1. The V and J ends lost 1 base and 3 bases, in that order; junction bases with no gene match: 13. The germline gives CDR1 LGHNA, CDR2 YNFKEQ. This CDR3 contains 18 residues. This CDR3 reads CASSQVSRGQGADYGYTF. As DNA, the CDR3 is TGTGCCAGCAGCCAAGTTTCGCGGGGCCAGGGGGCCGACTATGGCTACACCTTC.

This rearrangement joins TRBV27 to TRBJ2-1; D not certain. The V gene's germline CDR1 is MNHEY and CDR2 SMNVEV (reference sequence). V was shortened by 2 bases and J by 2 bases, with 16 bases between the two germline ends. The CDR3 length is 17 residues. The CDR3 nucleotides read TGTGCCAGCAGTTTAGGATCCGGCGGTCCAACCTACAATGAGCAGTTCTTC. Residues: CASSLGSGGPTYNEQFF.

This chain uses TRBV5-1 with TRBJ2-7; D possibly corresponds to TRBD1 (6 bases). Germline values: CDR1 SGHRS, CDR2 YFSETQ. The CDR3 totals 13 residues. The V and J ends lost 7 bases and 3 bases respectively, with 14 bases between them. CDR3 amino acids: CASAMGANYEQYF. CDR3 DNA: TGCGCCAGCGCTATGGGGGCTAACTACGAGCAGTACTTC.

The chain carries TRBV7-3 and TRBJ2-1, with 13 bases that match TRBD2. Germline V CDR1 and CDR2: SGHTA, FQGTGA. Trimming cost V 4 bases and J 10 bases; bases outside gene matches: 10. This CDR3 is built from 16 residues. The CDR3: CASSSSTSGRAGEQFF. The CDR3 DNA sequence: TGTGCCAGCAGCTCAAGCACTAGCGGGAGGGCCGGCGAGCAGTTCTTC.

The chain couples TRBV27 to TRBJ2-1; 9 nucleotides align to TRBD2. The junction had 3 bases not matched to a gene; V was cut back by 6 bases and J by 6 bases. CDR3 size: 13 residues. Germline V lookup: CDR1 MNHEY, CDR2 SMNVEV (reference sequence). The CDR3 loop reads CASRSSGSNEQFF. CDR3 coding DNA: TGTGCCAGCAGGAGTAGCGGGAGCAATGAGCAGTTCTTC.

The rearrangement uses TRBV11-2 and TRBJ2-1; a weak D match, TRBD1 (6 bases). Trimming shortened V by 1 base and J by 8 bases, and 12 bases separated the two germline ends. The CDR3 totals 14 residues. CDR1 and CDR2 (germline): SGHAT, FQNNGV. The CDR3 region is CASSLAHRDDEQFF. The CDR3 coding sequence is TGTGCCAGCAGCTTAGCCCACAGGGACGATGAGCAGTTCTTC.

The V and J genes are TRBV7-9 and TRBJ2-3; 8 positions agree with TRBD2. Per the germline V gene, CDR1 is SEHNR and CDR2 is FQNEAQ (reference sequence). CDR3 size: 14 residues. The V and J ends lost 8 bases and 6 bases, in that order; junction bases with no gene match: 10. CDR3 in amino acids: CASYDGLAGDTQYF. In DNA, the CDR3 is TGTGCCAGCTACGACGGACTAGCTGGGGATACGCAGTATTTT.

V gene TRBV27 combines with J gene TRBJ2-7; 8 bases agree with TRBD1. Germline loops: CDR1 MNHEY, CDR2 SMNVEV (reference sequence). After removal of 9 bases from V and 6 bases from J, the junction contained 10 bases not matched to a gene. The CDR3 has 13 amino acids. The CDR3 sequence is CASSFRGRAEQYF. The CDR3, as DNA: TGTGCCAGTTCCTTCAGGGGGCGCGCCGAGCAGTACTTC.

The V call is TRBV7-9, the J call TRBJ2-4; D is uncertain. Trimming took off 4 bases at V and 2 bases at J, with 6 bases between the two ends. The CDR3 runs 13 residues. Germline V CDR1 and CDR2: SEHNR, FQNEAQ (reference sequence). CDR3 amino acids: CASSSPTKNIQYF. CDR3 nucleotides: TGTGCCAGCAGCTCCCCCACCAAAAACATTCAGTACTTC.